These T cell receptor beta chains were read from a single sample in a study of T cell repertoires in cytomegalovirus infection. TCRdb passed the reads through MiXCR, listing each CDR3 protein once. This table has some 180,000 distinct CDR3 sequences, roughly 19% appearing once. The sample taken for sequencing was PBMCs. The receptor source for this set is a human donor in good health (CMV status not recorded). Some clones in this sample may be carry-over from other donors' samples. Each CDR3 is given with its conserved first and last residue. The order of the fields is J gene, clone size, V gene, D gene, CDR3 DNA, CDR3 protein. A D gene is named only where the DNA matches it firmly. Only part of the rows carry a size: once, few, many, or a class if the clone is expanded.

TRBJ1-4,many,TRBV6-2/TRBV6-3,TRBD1,TGTGCCAGCAGCCCCGCGGGACAGCTTTTTTTT,CASSPAGQLFF
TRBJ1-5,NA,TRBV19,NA,TGTGCCAGTAGTATAGGGACGAATCCCGATCAGCCCCAGCATTTT,CASSIGTNPDQPQHF
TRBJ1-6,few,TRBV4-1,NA,TGCGCCAGCAGCCCCCGCGGGGGGGCTGGAACCCTCCACTTT,CASSPRGGAGTLHF
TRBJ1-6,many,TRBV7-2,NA,TGTGCCAGCAGCTTAAGGTTTAGCCCACCCCTCCACTTT,CASSLRFSPPLHF
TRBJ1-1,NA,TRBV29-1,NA,TGCAGCGTCGGGGACACGAACACTGAAGCTTTCTTT,CSVGDTNTEAFF
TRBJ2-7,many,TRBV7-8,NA,TGTGCCAGCAGCTCTGGGGTAGGTCCGGTCTACGAGCAGTACTTC,CASSSGVGPVYEQYF
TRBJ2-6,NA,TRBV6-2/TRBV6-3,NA,TGTGCCAGCAGCCCCCAGGACCTCTCTGGGGCCAACGTCCCGACTTTC,CASSPQDLSGANVPTF
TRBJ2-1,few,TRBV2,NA,TGTGCCAGCACCTTGGGCGGGGATGAGCAGTTCTTC,CASTLGGDEQFF
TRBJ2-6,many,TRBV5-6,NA,TGTGCCAGCAGCTTCGGGACGACCTCTGGGGCCAACGTCCTGACTTTC,CASSFGTTSGANVLTF
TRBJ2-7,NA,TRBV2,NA,TGTGCCAGCAGTGGAGGCACGGGCACCTACGAGCAGTACTTC,CASSGGTGTYEQYF
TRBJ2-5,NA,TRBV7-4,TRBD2,TGTGCCAGCAGCACGGGGACTAGCGGGAGACTTGAGACCCAGTACTTC,CASSTGTSGRLETQYF
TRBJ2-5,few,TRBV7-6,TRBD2,TGTGCTAGCAGCTCCACTAGCGCCGCGGGAGAGACCCAGTACTTC,CASSSTSAAGETQYF
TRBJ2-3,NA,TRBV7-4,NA,TGTGCCAGCAGCTTAGTGGGGTCAGATACGCAGTATTTT,CASSLVGSDTQYF
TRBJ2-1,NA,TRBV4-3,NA,TGCGCCAGCAGCCAAGATGGACGAGGGAATGAGCAGTTCTTC,CASSQDGRGNEQFF
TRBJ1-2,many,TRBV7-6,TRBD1,TGTGCCAGCAGCCGCCCCACAGGGGGCGCCTATGGCTACACCTTC,CASSRPTGGAYGYTF
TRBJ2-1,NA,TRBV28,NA,TGTGCCAGTCACTCGCCTGGGGTTTGGAATGAGCAGTTCTTC,CASHSPGVWNEQFF
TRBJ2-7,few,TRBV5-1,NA,TGCGCCAGCAGCCCCCAGGGTTTCTACGAGCAGTACTTC,CASSPQGFYEQYF
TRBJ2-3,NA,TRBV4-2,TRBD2,TGTGCCAGCAGCCAATTCGAGACTAGCGTGAGAGATACGCAGTATTTT,CASSQFETSVRDTQYF
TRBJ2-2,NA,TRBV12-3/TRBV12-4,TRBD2,TGTACCAGCCGGGACTACCCTGTCGGGGAGCTGTTTTTT,CTSRDYPVGELFF
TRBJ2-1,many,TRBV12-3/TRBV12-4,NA,TGTGCCAGCAGCCCGCGCCCCGGAGAGCAGTTCTTC,CASSPRPGEQFF
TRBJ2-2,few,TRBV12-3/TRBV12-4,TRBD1,TGTGCCAGCAGTTTTGGTACAGGGGGCCCCGGGGAGCTGTTTTTT,CASSFGTGGPGELFF
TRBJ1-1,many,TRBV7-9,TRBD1,TGTGCCAGCAGCCGGTCGACAGGGAGTCTGCGCGGAGCTTTCTTT,CASSRSTGSLRGAFF
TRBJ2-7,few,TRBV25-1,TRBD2,TGTGCCAGCAGTCAGACCGGGACTAGCGGACGACCTTTTTACGAGCAGTACTTC,CASSQTGTSGRPFYEQYF
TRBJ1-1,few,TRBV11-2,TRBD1,TGTGCCAGCAGCTTTAGACAGGGGACGAAATACACTGAAGCTTTCTTT,CASSFRQGTKYTEAFF
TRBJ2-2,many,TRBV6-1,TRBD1,TGTGCCAGCAGCTCCAAGGGGGCGGACACCGGGGAGCTGTTTTTT,CASSSKGADTGELFF
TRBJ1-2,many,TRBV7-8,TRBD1,TGTGCCAGCAGCTACCGGACAGGGGGTGCTATCCCGGATGGCTACACCTTC,CASSYRTGGAIPDGYTF
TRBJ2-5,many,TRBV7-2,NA,TGTGCCAGCAGCCCATGGAGGGTCCAAGAGACCCAGTACTTC,CASSPWRVQETQYF
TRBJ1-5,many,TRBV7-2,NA,TGTGCCAGCAGCCGGGGGGGTTTTGGACAGCCCCAGCATTTT,CASSRGGFGQPQHF
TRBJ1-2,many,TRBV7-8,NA,TGTGCCAGCAGCTTAGCGACGGCAGGGAAGGGCTACACCTTC,CASSLATAGKGYTF
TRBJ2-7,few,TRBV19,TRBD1,TGTGCCAGTAGTATTCTAGGGGGCCTCTACGAGCAGTACTTC,CASSILGGLYEQYF
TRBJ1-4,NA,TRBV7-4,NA,TGTGCCACCGCAGGGACGGATGAAAAACTGTTTTTT,CATAGTDEKLFF
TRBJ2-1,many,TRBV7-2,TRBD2,TGTGCCAGCAGCTTAGCCCTAGCGGGAGTGCTTGAGCAGTTCTTC,CASSLALAGVLEQFF
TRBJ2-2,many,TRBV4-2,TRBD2,TGTGCCAGCAGCCAAGAGTTCACTAGCGGGACCGGGGAGCTGTTTTTT,CASSQEFTSGTGELFF
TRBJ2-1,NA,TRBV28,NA,TGTGCCAGTGGAGGAGGGGCCAGGGATGAGCAGTTCTTC,CASGGGARDEQFF
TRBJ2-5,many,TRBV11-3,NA,TGTGCCAGCAGCCCCCGGGGCCTGGGGGAGACCCAGTACTTC,CASSPRGLGETQYF
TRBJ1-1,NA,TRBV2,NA,TGTGCCAGCCGCGTAAGGGCGTCGAACACTGAAGCTTTCTTT,CASRVRASNTEAFF
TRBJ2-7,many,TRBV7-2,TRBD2,TGTGCCAGCAGCTTAGATTTAGCGGGAGGCCCCTACGAGCAGTACTTC,CASSLDLAGGPYEQYF
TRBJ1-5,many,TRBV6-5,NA,TGTGCCAGCAGTCAATACTTTAGCAATCAGCCCCAGCATTTT,CASSQYFSNQPQHF
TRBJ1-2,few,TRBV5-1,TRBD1,TGCGCCAGCAGCTTTTGGGACAGTGGAGGCGATTATGGCTACACCTTC,CASSFWDSGGDYGYTF
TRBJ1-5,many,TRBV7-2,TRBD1,TGTGCCAGCAGCGGTCGGACAGGGACGAATCAGCCCCAGCATTTT,CASSGRTGTNQPQHF
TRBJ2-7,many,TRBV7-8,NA,TGTGCCAGCAGCCTACCAGGACACGAGACCTACGAGCAGTACTTC,CASSLPGHETYEQYF
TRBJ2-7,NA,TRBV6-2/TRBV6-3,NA,TGTGCCAGCAGCTTTGGACAGTCGGTCGAGCAGTACTTC,CASSFGQSVEQYF
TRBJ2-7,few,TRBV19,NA,TGTGCCAGTAGTATCGGCAGGGGCTACGAGCAGTACTTC,CASSIGRGYEQYF
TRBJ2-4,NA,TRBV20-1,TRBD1,TGCAGTGCCACCAGACAGGGGACGGAAAACATTCAGTACTTC,CSATRQGTENIQYF
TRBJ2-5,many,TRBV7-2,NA,TGTGCCAGCAGCTACCCCCAAAAGACCCAGTACTTC,CASSYPQKTQYF
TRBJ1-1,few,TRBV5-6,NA,TGTGCCAGCAGCTTGGCCCTCCGTAAGAACACTGAAGCTTTCTTT,CASSLALRKNTEAFF
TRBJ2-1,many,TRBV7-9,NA,TGTGCCGGTACCTATGGGAATGAGCAGTTCTTC,CAGTYGNEQFF
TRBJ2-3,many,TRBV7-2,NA,TGTGCCAGCAGCTCTACAGATACGCAGTATTTT,CASSSTDTQYF
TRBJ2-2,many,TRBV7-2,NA,TGTGCCAGCAGCTTAGTGGGAGACCGCACCGGGGAGCTGTTTTTT,CASSLVGDRTGELFF
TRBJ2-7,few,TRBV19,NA,TGTGCCAGTAGTATAGTACGGGACAACTCCTACGAGCAGTACTTC,CASSIVRDNSYEQYF
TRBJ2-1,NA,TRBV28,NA,TGTGCCAGCAGTTCGCTGGTCGCAGGGTCCTACAATGAGCAGTTCTTC,CASSSLVAGSYNEQFF
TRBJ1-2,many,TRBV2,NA,TGTGCCAGCAGTCCGGACATTAACTATGGCTACACCTTC,CASSPDINYGYTF
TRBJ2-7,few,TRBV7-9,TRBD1,TGTGCCAGCAGCTTCCCCCGACAGGGCCGGAGCTCCTACGAGCAGTACTTC,CASSFPRQGRSSYEQYF
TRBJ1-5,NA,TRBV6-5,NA,TGTGCCAGCAGCCCCGGGACAAAAAGCAATCAGCCCCAGCATTTT,CASSPGTKSNQPQHF
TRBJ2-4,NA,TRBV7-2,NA,TGTGCCAGCAGCAGCAGGGGAGGGAACATTCAGTACTTC,CASSSRGGNIQYF
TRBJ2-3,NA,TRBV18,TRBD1,TGTGCCAGCTCACCTTTCGGGACAGGGCCCTCAGCGGATACGCAGTATTTT,CASSPFGTGPSADTQYF
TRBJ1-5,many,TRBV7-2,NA,TGTGCCAGCAGCTTAAGAGGGACCGATCAGCCCCAGCATTTT,CASSLRGTDQPQHF